The T cell receptor beta chain under discussion was sequenced for a study of T cell changes during pregnancy in multiple sclerosis. TCRdb keeps only in-frame clones here, not all; method: immunoSEQ multiplex PCR. The sample has about 71,000 clones; more than 90% are singletons. The V gene end was trimmed by 5 bases and the J gene end by 6 bases; junction bases not matched to a gene: 4. CDR1 SNHLY and CDR2 FYNNEI come from the germline V gene. This CDR3 region has 13 residues. The starting material was peripheral blood, obtained in the third trimester of pregnancy. The TCR was taken from a female donor with multiple sclerosis, enrolled in a pregnancy study. This chain connects TRBV2 to TRBJ2-4; 7 bases match TRBD2. The CDR3 bases are TGTGCCAGCAGTTGGGGGGGAGGAAACATTCAGTACTTC. Protein: CASSWGGGNIQYF.